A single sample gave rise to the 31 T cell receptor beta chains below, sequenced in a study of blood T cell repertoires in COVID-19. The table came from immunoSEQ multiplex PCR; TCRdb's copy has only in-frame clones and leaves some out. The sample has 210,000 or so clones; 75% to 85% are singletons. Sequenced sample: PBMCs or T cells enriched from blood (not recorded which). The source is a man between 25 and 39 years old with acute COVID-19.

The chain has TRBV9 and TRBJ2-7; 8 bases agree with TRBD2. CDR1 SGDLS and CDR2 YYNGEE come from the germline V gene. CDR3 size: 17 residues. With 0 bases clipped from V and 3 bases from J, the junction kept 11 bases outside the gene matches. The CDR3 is CASSVAGGGSGDYEQYF. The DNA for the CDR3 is TGTGCCAGCAGCGTAGCAGGAGGGGGTAGCGGGGACTACGAGCAGTACTTC.

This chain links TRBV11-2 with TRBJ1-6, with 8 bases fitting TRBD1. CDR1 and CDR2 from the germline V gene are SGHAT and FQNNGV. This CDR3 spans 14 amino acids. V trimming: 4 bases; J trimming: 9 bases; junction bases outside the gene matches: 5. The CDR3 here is CASSSQGTGSPLHF. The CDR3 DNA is TGTGCCAGCAGCTCCCAGGGGACAGGTTCACCCCTCCACTTT.

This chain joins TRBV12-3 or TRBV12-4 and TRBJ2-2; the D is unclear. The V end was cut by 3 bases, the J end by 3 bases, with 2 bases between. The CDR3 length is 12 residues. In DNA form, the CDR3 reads TGTGCCAGCAGTTTCTACACCGGGGAGCTGTTTTTT. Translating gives CASSFYTGELFF.

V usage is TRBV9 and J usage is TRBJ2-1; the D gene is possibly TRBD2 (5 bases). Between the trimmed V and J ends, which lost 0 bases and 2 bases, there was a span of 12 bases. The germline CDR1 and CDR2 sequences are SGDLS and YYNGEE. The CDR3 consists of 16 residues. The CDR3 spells CASSVAQLGAYNEQFF. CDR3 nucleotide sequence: TGTGCCAGCAGCGTAGCCCAACTCGGGGCCTACAATGAGCAGTTCTTC.

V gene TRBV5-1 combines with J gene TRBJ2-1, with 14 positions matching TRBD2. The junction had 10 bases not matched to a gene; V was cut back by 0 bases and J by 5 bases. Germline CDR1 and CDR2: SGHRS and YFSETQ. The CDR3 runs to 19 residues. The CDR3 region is CASSLVLRLAGGRNNEQFF. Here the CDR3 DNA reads TGCGCCAGCAGCTTGGTATTGAGACTAGCGGGGGGGCGTAACAATGAGCAGTTCTTC.

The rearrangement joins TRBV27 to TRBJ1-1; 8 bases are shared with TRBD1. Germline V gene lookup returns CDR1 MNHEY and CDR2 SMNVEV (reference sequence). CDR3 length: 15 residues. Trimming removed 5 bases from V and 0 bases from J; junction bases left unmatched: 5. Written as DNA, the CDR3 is TGTGCCAGCAGTCCCCAGGGGGCCATGAACACTGAAGCTTTCTTT. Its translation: CASSPQGAMNTEAFF.

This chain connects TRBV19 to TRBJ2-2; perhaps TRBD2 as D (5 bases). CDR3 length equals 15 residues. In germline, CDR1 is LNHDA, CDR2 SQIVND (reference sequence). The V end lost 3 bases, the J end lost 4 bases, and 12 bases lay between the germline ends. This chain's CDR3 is CASSISGYGTGELFF. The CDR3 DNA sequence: TGTGCCAGTAGTATCTCGGGGTATGGCACCGGGGAGCTGTTTTTT.

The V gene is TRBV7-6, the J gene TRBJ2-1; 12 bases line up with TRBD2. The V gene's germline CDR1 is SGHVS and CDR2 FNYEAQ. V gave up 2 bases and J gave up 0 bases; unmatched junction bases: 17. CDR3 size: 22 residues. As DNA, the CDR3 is TGTGCCAGCAGCTTAAGTACGGATGCTCGCCTAGCGGGGGGGAGCTCCTACAATGAGCAGTTCTTC. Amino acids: CASSLSTDARLAGGSSYNEQFF.

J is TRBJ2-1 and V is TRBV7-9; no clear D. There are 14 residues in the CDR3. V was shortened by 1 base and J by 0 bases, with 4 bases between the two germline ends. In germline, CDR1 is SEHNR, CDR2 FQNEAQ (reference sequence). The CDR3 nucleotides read TGTGCCAGCAGCTTAGTTAGCTCCTACAATGAGCAGTTCTTC. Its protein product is CASSLVSSYNEQFF.

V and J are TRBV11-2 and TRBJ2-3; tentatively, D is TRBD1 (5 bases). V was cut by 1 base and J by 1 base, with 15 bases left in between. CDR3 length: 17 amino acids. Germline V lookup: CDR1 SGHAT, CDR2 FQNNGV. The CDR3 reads CASSLAGQGLGTDTQYF. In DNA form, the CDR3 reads TGTGCCAGCAGCTTAGCAGGGCAGGGCCTAGGCACAGATACGCAGTATTTT. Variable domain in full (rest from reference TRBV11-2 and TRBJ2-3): EAGVAQSPRYKIIEKRQSVAFWCNPISGHATLYWYQQILGQGPKLLIQFQNNGVVDDSQLPKDRFSAERLKGVDSTLKIQPAKLEDSAVYLCASSLAGQGLGTDTQYFGPGTRLTVL.

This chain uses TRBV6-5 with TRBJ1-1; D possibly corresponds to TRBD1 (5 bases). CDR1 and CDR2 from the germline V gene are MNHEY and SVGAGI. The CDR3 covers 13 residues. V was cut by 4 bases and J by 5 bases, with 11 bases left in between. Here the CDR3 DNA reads TGTGCCAGCAGTTGGCAGGGAGGGACTGAAGCTTTCTTT. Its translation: CASSWQGGTEAFF.

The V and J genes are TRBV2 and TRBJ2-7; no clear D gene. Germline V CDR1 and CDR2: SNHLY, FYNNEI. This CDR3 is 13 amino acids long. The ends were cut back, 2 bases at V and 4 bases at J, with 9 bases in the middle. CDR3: CASSEWPGYEQYF. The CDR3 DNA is TGTGCCAGCAGTGAATGGCCAGGATACGAGCAGTACTTC.

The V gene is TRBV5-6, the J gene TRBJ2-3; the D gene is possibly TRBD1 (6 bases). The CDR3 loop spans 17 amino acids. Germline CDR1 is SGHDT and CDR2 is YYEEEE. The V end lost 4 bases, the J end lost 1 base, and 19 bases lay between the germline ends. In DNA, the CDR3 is TGTGCCAGCAGCAATTACCTACAGGGAGTCGGCACAGATACGCAGTATTTT. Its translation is CASSNYLQGVGTDTQYF.

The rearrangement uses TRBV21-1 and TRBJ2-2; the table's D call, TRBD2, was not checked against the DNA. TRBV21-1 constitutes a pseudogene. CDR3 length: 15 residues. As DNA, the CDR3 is TGTGCCAGCAGCAAAGCGCTTAGGAGGACCGGGGAGCTGTTTTTT. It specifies CASSKALRRTGELFF.

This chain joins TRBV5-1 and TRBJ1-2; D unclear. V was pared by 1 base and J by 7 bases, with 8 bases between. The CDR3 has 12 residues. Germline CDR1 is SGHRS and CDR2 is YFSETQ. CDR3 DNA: TGCGCCAGCAGCTTGCTGGGAGTTGGCTACACCTTC. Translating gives CASSLLGVGYTF.

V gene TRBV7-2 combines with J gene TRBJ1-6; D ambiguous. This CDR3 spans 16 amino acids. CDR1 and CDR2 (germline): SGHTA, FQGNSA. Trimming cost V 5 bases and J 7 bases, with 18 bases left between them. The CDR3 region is CASSKFSASANSPLHF. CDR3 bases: TGTGCCAGCAGCAAATTCAGCGCCTCGGCGAATTCACCCCTCCACTTT. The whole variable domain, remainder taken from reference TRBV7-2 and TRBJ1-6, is GAGVSQSPSNKVTEKGKDVELRCDPISGHTALYWYRQSLGQGLEFLIYFQGNSAPDKSGLPSDRFSAERTGGSVSTLTIQRTQQEDSAVYLCASSKFSASANSPLHFGNGTRLTVT.

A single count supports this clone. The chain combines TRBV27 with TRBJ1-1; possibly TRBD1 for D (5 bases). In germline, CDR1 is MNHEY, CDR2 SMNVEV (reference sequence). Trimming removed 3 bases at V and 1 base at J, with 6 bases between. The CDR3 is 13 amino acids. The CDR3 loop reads CASSFQGNTEAFF. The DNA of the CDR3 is TGTGCCAGCAGTTTCCAGGGGAACACTGAAGCTTTCTTT.

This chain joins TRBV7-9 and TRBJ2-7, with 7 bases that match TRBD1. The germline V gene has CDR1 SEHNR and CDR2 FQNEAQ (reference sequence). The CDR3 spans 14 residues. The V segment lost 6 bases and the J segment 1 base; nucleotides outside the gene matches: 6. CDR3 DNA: TGTGCCAGCAGATCGTCAGGGGGATCCTACGAGCAGTACTTC. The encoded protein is CASRSSGGSYEQYF.

CDR3: CASSYSLGTSGTEQFF. The DNA for the CDR3 is TGTGCCAGCAGTTACTCTCTCGGGACTAGCGGCACTGAGCAGTTCTTC. The genes are TRBV6-5 and TRBJ2-1; 11 bases are shared with TRBD2. With 0 bases clipped from V and 9 bases from J, the junction kept 7 bases outside the gene matches. The CDR3 consists of 16 residues. Germline V gives CDR1 MNHEY, CDR2 SVGAGI.

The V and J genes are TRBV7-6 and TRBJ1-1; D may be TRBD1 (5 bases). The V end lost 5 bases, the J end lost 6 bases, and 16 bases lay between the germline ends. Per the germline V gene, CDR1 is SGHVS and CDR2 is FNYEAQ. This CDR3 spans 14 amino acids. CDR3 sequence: CASSETAAASEAFF. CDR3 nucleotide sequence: TGTGCCAGCAGCGAGACAGCAGCCGCTTCTGAAGCTTTCTTT. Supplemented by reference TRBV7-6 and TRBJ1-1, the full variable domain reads GAGVSQSPRYKVTKRGQDVALRCDPISGHVSLYWYRQALGQGPEFLTYFNYEAQQDKSGLPNDRFSAERPEGSISTLTIQRTEQRDSAMYRCASSETAAASEAFFGQGTRLTVV.

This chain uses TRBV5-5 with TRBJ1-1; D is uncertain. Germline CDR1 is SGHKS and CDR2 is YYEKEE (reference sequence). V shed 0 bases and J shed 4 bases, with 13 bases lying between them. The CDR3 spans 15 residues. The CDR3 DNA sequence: TGTGCCAGCAGCTTGGAGGCGGGAGCGGGCACTGAAGCTTTCTTT. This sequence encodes CASSLEAGAGTEAFF.

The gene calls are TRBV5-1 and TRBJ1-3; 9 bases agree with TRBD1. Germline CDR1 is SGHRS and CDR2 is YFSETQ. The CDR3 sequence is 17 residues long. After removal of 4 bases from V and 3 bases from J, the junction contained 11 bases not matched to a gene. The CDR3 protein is CASSKLGQGSNGNTIYF. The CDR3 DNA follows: TGCGCCAGCAGCAAACTGGGACAGGGATCTAATGGAAACACCATATATTTT.

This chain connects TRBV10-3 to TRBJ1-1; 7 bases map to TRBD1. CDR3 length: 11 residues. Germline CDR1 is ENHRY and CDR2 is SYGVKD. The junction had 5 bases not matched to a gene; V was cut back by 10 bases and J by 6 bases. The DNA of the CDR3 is TGTGCCACCAACAGGGGCGCTGAAGCTTTCTTT. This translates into CATNRGAEAFF.

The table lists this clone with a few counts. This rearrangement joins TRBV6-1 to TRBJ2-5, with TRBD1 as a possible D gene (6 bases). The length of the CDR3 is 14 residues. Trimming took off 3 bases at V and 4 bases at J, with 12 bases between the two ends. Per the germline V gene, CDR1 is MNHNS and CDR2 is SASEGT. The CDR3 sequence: CASSEWGPPETQYF. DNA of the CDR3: TGTGCCAGCAGTGAGTGGGGGCCCCCAGAGACCCAGTACTTC.

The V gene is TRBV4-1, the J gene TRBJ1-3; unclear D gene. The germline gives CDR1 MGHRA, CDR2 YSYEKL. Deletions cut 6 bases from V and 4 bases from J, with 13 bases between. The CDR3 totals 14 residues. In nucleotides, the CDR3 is TGCGCCAGCAGAACGACGGGATTCGGAAACACCATATATTTT. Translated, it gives CASRTTGFGNTIYF.

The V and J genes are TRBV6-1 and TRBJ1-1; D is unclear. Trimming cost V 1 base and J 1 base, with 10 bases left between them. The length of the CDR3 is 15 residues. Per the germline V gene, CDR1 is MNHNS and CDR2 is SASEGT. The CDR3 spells CASSEEGRGNTEAFF. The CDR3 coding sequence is TGTGCCAGCAGTGAAGAGGGTCGGGGGAACACTGAAGCTTTCTTT.

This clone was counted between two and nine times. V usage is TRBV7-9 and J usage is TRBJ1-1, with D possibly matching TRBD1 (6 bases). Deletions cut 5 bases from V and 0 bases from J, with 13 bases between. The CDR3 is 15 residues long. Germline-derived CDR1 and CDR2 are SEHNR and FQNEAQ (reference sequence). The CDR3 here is CASSPRDTLNTEAFF. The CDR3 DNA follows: TGTGCCAGCAGCCCCCGGGACACCCTGAACACTGAAGCTTTCTTT.

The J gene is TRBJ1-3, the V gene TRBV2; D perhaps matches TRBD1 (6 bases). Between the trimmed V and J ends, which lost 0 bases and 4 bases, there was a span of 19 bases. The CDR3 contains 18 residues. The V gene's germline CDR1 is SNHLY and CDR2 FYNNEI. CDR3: CASSEAPLKQGRGNTIYF. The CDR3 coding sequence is TGTGCCAGCAGTGAAGCTCCCCTCAAACAGGGCCGGGGAAACACCATATATTTT.

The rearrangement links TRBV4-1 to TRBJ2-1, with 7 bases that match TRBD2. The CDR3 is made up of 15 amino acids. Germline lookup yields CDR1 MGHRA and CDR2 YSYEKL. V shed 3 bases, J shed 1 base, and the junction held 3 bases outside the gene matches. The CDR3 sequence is CASSQGGGSYNEQFF. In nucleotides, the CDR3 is TGCGCCAGCAGCCAGGGGGGGGGTTCCTACAATGAGCAGTTCTTC.

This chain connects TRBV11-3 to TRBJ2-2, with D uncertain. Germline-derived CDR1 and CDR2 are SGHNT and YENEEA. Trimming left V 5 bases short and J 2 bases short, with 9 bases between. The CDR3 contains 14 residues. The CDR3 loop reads CASSPTLNTGELFF. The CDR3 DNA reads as TGTGCCAGCAGCCCGACTCTTAACACCGGGGAGCTGTTTTTT. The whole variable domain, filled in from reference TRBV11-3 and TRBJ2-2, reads EAGVVQSPRYKIIEKKQPVAFWCNPISGHNTLYWYLQNLGQGPELLIRYENEEAVDDSQLPKDRFSAERLKGVDSTLKIQPAELGDSAVYLCASSPTLNTGELFFGEGSRLTVL.

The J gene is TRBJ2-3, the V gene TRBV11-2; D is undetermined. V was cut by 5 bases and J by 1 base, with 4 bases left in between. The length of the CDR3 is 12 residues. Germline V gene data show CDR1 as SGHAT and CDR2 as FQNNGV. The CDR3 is CASSGGTDTQYF. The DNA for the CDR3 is TGTGCCAGCAGCGGAGGCACAGATACGCAGTATTTT.